A single sample gave rise to the 30 T cell receptor beta chains below, sequenced in a study of blood T cell repertoires in COVID-19. Using immunoSEQ multiplex PCR, the repertoire was profiled, and TCRdb retains in-frame clones only, with some absent. The sample consists of about 130,000 clones, about four fifths of them appearing once. Sequencing was carried out using PBMCs or T cells enriched from blood (not recorded which). The receptors here all came from a man aged 50 to 60 who had recovered from COVID-19.

This clone was counted once. A junction end diverges from the germline sequence, so it may reflect a read error. The CDR3 reads CARRSGTDNSPLHF. For the CDR3, the DNA is TGTGCCCGGAGATCCGGGACAGATAATTCACCCCTCCACTTT. The rearrangement joins TRBV30 to TRBJ1-6, with TRBD1 matching 7 bases. CDR1 GTSNPN and CDR2 SVGIG come from the germline V gene (reference sequence). This CDR3 has 14 amino acids.

The V gene is TRBV7-8, the J gene TRBJ2-7; perhaps TRBD2 as D (5 bases). The CDR3 is 14 amino acids. Germline V lookup: CDR1 SGHVS, CDR2 FQNEAQ. V was cut by 1 base and J by 1 base, with 8 bases left in between. This CDR3 reads CASSLGTLSYEQYF. The CDR3 DNA is TGTGCCAGCAGCTTAGGGACTCTTTCCTACGAGCAGTACTTC.

The rearrangement links TRBV28 to TRBJ2-7, with no clear D. This CDR3 region has 14 residues. The ends were cut back, 2 bases at V and 3 bases at J, with 11 bases in the middle. CDR1 is MDHEN, CDR2 SYDVKM, per germline. The CDR3 spells CASSLVNGFYEQYF. CDR3 in DNA: TGTGCCAGCAGTTTAGTGAACGGGTTCTACGAGCAGTACTTC.

The CDR3 spells CASSIGLAENTGELFF. The DNA for the CDR3 is TGCGCCAGCAGCATCGGACTAGCGGAGAACACCGGGGAGCTGTTTTTT. The rearrangement links TRBV5-1 to TRBJ2-2; 10 bases are shared with TRBD2. This CDR3 comprises 16 residues. Germline V gene data show CDR1 as SGHRS and CDR2 as YFSETQ. Trimming took 4 bases from V and 1 from J; bases not matched to a gene: 4.

J is TRBJ1-2 and V is TRBV4-3, with 10 bases identical to TRBD1. The junction had 6 bases not matched to a gene; V was cut back by 0 bases and J by 8 bases. The CDR3 spans 15 residues. Germline assignment: CDR1 LGHNA and CDR2 YSLEER. The CDR3 here is CASSQDVGTGVGYTF. CDR3 sequence (DNA): TGCGCCAGCAGCCAAGATGTCGGGACAGGGGTCGGCTACACCTTC.

This chain links TRBV29-1 with TRBJ2-5; 9 bases line up with TRBD1. Germline-derived CDR1 and CDR2 are SQVTM and ANQGSEA. The CDR3 spans 15 residues. The J segment lost 5 bases and the V segment lost 0 bases, leaving 7 bases of the junction unmatched. The CDR3 nucleotides are TGCAGCGTTGAAGACCGGGACAGGGATCGGGAGACCCAGTACTTC. It specifies CSVEDRDRDRETQYF.

This chain connects TRBV18 to TRBJ1-3, with D unclear. The CDR3 sequence is 14 residues long. CDR1 is KGHSH, CDR2 LQKENI, per germline. V was trimmed by 3 bases and J by 2 bases, leaving 8 bases between them. The CDR3 region has the DNA TGTGCCAGCTCACCTACATCCGCTGGAAACACCATATATTTT. This gives the protein CASSPTSAGNTIYF.

This clone was counted between two and nine times. The rearrangement joins TRBV6-5 to TRBJ2-6; 7 positions match TRBD2. The CDR3 covers 13 residues. J lost 3 bases, V lost 8 bases, and 1 base had no gene match. Germline CDR1 is MNHEY and CDR2 is SVGAGI. The CDR3 DNA reads TGTGCCAGCCGGACTAGTGGGGCCAACGTCCTGACTTTC. Translated: CASRTSGANVLTF.

The chain carries TRBV7-8 and TRBJ1-5, with D possibly being TRBD1 (5 bases). There are 17 residues in the CDR3. Looked up from germline, CDR1 is SGHVS and CDR2 is FQNEAQ. V lost 5 bases, J lost 1 base, and 18 bases lay in between. The CDR3 DNA is TGTGCCAGCAGCCTCCCGGGAGGAGGGACGAGCAATCAGCCCCAGCATTTT. As protein: CASSLPGGGTSNQPQHF.

The chain joins TRBV18 to TRBJ2-5; 10 nucleotides match TRBD1. This CDR3 region has 16 residues. Germline V gene sequence: CDR1 KGHSH, CDR2 LQKENI. The V gene end was trimmed by 5 bases and the J gene end by 2 bases; junction bases not matched to a gene: 8. The CDR3 sequence: CASSDTGQGTQETQYF. The CDR3 DNA is TGTGCCAGCTCAGACACGGGACAGGGGACGCAAGAGACCCAGTACTTC.

The rearrangement links TRBV7-8 to TRBJ2-1, with 8 bases aligning to TRBD1. This CDR3 has 14 amino acids. Germline V CDR1 and CDR2: SGHVS, FQNEAQ. Losses at the gene ends were 4 bases for V and 4 bases for J; bases not matched to a gene: 3. The CDR3, as DNA: TGTGCCAGCAGCTCGGGACAGGAGTACAATGAGCAGTTCTTC. This translates into CASSSGQEYNEQFF.

Many counts were recorded for this clone. The chain employs TRBV7-9 and TRBJ1-2, with D maybe TRBD1 (5 bases). CDR3 length equals 14 residues. Germline CDR1 reads SEHNR; CDR2 reads FQNEAQ (reference sequence). The ends were cut back, 1 base at V and 5 bases at J, with 11 bases in the middle. The DNA of the CDR3 is TGTGCCAGCAGCTTAGATCCGGGGGGGTATGGCTACACCTTC. Residues: CASSLDPGGYGYTF.

The CDR3 here is CASSFGTGTDTQYF. The CDR3 DNA reads TGTGCCAGCAGCTTCGGGACAGGCACAGATACGCAGTATTTT. The chain uses TRBV7-2 and TRBJ2-3; 7 bases agree with TRBD1. Per germline, CDR1 SGHTA and CDR2 FQGNSA. Trimming cost V 3 bases and J 1 base; bases outside gene matches: 1. The CDR3 covers 14 residues.

The J gene is TRBJ1-5, the V gene TRBV10-1, with D perhaps matching TRBD1 (6 bases). Germline lookup yields CDR1 WNHNN and CDR2 SYGVQD (reference sequence). The CDR3 contains 17 residues. The V and J ends lost 3 bases and 0 bases respectively, with 15 bases between them. In DNA form, the CDR3 reads TGCGCCAGCAGTGACCAGACAGGAGAGCTTAGCAATCAGCCCCAGCATTTT. Protein: CASSDQTGELSNQPQHF.

The chain couples TRBV12-3 or TRBV12-4 to TRBJ1-1; no firm D call. V lost 11 bases to trimming and J lost 4 bases, with 14 bases between them. The CDR3 is made up of 12 amino acids. CDR3: CAGRGEGTEAFF. For the CDR3, the DNA is TGTGCCGGACGCGGAGAGGGCACTGAAGCTTTCTTT.

DNA for the CDR3: TGTGCCAGCAGTTACCTTGCGGGACAGGGCAACGAGCAGTACTTC. Amino acid sequence: CASSYLAGQGNEQYF. The chain joins TRBV6-5 to TRBJ2-7, with TRBD1 matching over 9 bases. This CDR3 region has 15 residues. The trim removed 2 bases at V and 5 bases at J, leaving 7 bases unmatched. The germline gives CDR1 MNHEY, CDR2 SVGAGI.

This chain connects TRBV4-3 to TRBJ2-7; possibly TRBD2 for D (5 bases). This CDR3 has 14 amino acids. Germline CDR1 is LGHNA and CDR2 is YSLEER. The V end lost 1 base, the J end lost 3 bases, and 10 bases lay between the germline ends. The CDR3 nucleotides read TGCGCCAGCAGCCAAGTTCCGGGAAACTACGAGCAGTACTTC. It encodes CASSQVPGNYEQYF.

There are a few counts of this clone. The chain links TRBV27 to TRBJ2-7; D may be TRBD1 (5 bases). Per germline, CDR1 MNHEY and CDR2 SMNVEV (reference sequence). V lost 2 bases, J lost 0 bases, and 11 bases lay in between. The CDR3 runs to 15 residues. This CDR3 reads CASSLIARGSYEQYF. Written as DNA, the CDR3 is TGTGCCAGCAGTTTAATTGCAAGGGGCTCCTACGAGCAGTACTTC.

V is TRBV29-1 and J is TRBJ2-3; D is perhaps TRBD1 (6 bases). CDR1 is SQVTM and CDR2 is ANQGSEA in the germline V gene. V gave up 7 bases and J gave up 13 bases, with 24 bases separating them. This CDR3 is 13 amino acids long. The DNA of the CDR3 is TGCAGCGGGGGCCCAAGAGGTGGACAGCCGGAGTATTTT. Its translation is CSGGPRGGQPEYF.

This clone has ten or more counts. The chain is built from TRBV7-9 and TRBJ1-2; D gene unclear. This CDR3 spans 15 amino acids. Trimming cost V 2 bases and J 1 base, with 11 bases left between them. The germline V gene encodes CDR1 SEHNR and CDR2 FQNEAQ (reference sequence). CDR3 nucleotides: TGTGCCAGCAGCTTAAGTGGTCGGGATAACTATGGCTACACCTTC. It specifies CASSLSGRDNYGYTF.

In DNA form, the CDR3 reads TGTGCCAGCAGTTTATCTTGGGGCTTAGTCGGTGGAAACACCATATATTTT. This codes for CASSLSWGLVGGNTIYF. The V and J genes are TRBV28 and TRBJ1-3; possible D gene TRBD1, 5 bases. V gave up 1 base and J gave up 3 bases, with 16 bases separating them. Germline V gene lookup returns CDR1 MDHEN and CDR2 SYDVKM. This CDR3 region has 17 residues.

The V call is TRBV7-9, the J call TRBJ1-1; a possible D gene is TRBD1 (6 bases). This CDR3 contains 17 residues. V was shortened by 5 bases and J by 4 bases, with 23 bases between the two germline ends. Germline V gene sequence: CDR1 SEHNR, CDR2 FQNEAQ (reference sequence). CDR3 sequence reads: CASSAVQGIGLGTEAFF. CDR3 DNA sequence: TGTGCCAGCAGCGCAGTTCAGGGGATTGGGCTGGGCACTGAAGCTTTCTTT.

The J gene is TRBJ1-2, the V gene TRBV11-1, with D uncertain. This CDR3 spans 15 amino acids. Germline loops: CDR1 SGHAT, CDR2 FQDESV (reference sequence). V was pared by 1 base and J by 4 bases, with 13 bases between. Written as DNA, the CDR3 is TGTGCCAGCAGCTTAGGAGCGGAGAGCGGCTATGGCTACACCTTC. It codes for CASSLGAESGYGYTF.

The rearrangement uses TRBV19 and TRBJ1-5, with 7 bases lining up with TRBD1. The CDR3 is made up of 17 amino acids. V shed 2 bases and J 8 bases; nucleotides not matched to a gene: 15. The germline V gene has CDR1 LNHDA and CDR2 SQIVND (reference sequence). Written as DNA, the CDR3 is TGTGCCAGTAGTATAAGTATGGCAGGGGGATTGGTTGAGCCCCAGCATTTT. It encodes CASSISMAGGLVEPQHF.

This clone was recorded only once. This chain joins TRBV18 and TRBJ2-3; D may be TRBD2 (6 bases). The V gene lost 1 base and the J gene lost 1 base, with 6 bases spanning the gap. Germline CDR1 is KGHSH and CDR2 is LQKENI. The CDR3 contains 14 residues. The CDR3 nucleotides are TGTGCCAGCTCACCACGGGAGGGCACAGATACGCAGTATTTT. Translation: CASSPREGTDTQYF.

The chain couples TRBV5-1 to TRBJ2-1; D not certain. The CDR3 is made up of 15 amino acids. V was clipped by 2 bases and J by 0 bases, with 9 bases between them. Germline V gives CDR1 SGHRS, CDR2 YFSETQ. CDR3 nucleotides: TGCGCCAGCAGCTTTGGGCAGAGCTCCTACAATGAGCAGTTCTTC. Its protein product is CASSFGQSSYNEQFF.

The gene calls are TRBV7-2 and TRBJ2-5; D not resolved. This CDR3 has 15 residues. Germline V CDR1 and CDR2: SGHTA, FQGNSA. Trimming removed 0 bases at V and 5 bases at J, with 13 bases between. The CDR3 nucleotides are TGTGCCAGCAGCTTAGCGCCCGTCGTCCGGGAGACCCAGTACTTC. Amino acid sequence: CASSLAPVVRETQYF.

The chain uses TRBV4-1 and TRBJ1-6, with 8 bases identical to TRBD1. The J segment lost 8 bases and the V segment lost 1 base, leaving 10 bases of the junction unmatched. This CDR3 has 17 residues. The germline gives CDR1 MGHRA, CDR2 YSYEKL. The CDR3 sequence: CASSQGFGGQAHSPLHF. The CDR3 DNA reads TGCGCCAGCAGCCAAGGGTTTGGGGGACAGGCCCATTCACCCCTCCACTTT.

The chain carries TRBV5-1 and TRBJ1-4; possibly TRBD1 for D (5 bases). CDR3 length: 14 residues. Looked up from germline, CDR1 is SGHRS and CDR2 is YFSETQ. The ends were cut back, 4 bases at V and 7 bases at J, with 14 bases in the middle. Here the CDR3 DNA reads TGCGCCAGCAGCCGAGAAACTCAGGGTGAAAAACTGTTTTTT. The encoded protein is CASSRETQGEKLFF. The full variable domain, completed using reference TRBV5-1 and TRBJ1-4, is KAGVTQTPRYLIKTRGQQVTLSCSPISGHRSVSWYQQTPGQGLQFLFEYFSETQRNKGNFPGRFSGRQFSNSRSEMNVSTLELGDSALYLCASSRETQGEKLFFGSGTQLSVL.

V gene TRBV29-1 combines with J gene TRBJ1-2, with TRBD1 as a possible D gene (5 bases). The CDR3 runs to 12 residues. Germline assignment: CDR1 SQVTM and CDR2 ANQGSEA. The CDR3 is CTSGPRDGPYTF. CDR3 nucleotides: TGCACCTCTGGCCCCAGGGATGGGCCCTACACCTTC. Based on the CDR3 plus reference TRBV29-1 and TRBJ1-2, the full variable domain is SAVISQKPSRDICQRGTSLTIQCQVDSQVTMMFWYRQQPGQSLTLIATANQGSEATYESGFVIDKFPISRPNLTFSTLTVSNMSPEDSSIYLCTSGPRDGPYTFGSGTRLTVV.